The next 4 T cell receptor beta chains were all read from a single sample in a study of regulatory T cells in long-lasting Graves disease. Construction of TCR beta libraries relied on iRepertoire HTBI primers and on Arm-PCR targeting CDR3 regions. Each CDR3 protein gets one entry after TCRdb re-called the multiplex PCR reads with MiXCR. Of a few hundred thousand distinct CDR3 sequences listed, 15% are singletons. Time point of the sample: newly diagnosed GD, antithyroid drugs for less than 3 months. The TCR library was made from RNA that had been extracted from PBMCs in TRIzol. These data are also associated with another study on T cells in Graves' hyperthyroidism and ophthalmopathy.

The sample here was peripheral blood mononuclear cells (PBMCs), taken at new diagnosis, from a patient treated with antithyroid drugs. The origin of the receptors is a woman in her thirties or forties with Graves disease.

This clonotype was observed many times. The chain employs TRBV6-2 or TRBV6-3 and TRBJ2-1; TRBD2 aligns across 8 bases. V dropped 6 bases and J dropped 2; count of bases not matched to a gene: 9. Germline V gene sequence: CDR1 MNHEY, CDR2 SVGEGT. The CDR3 is made up of 16 amino acids. The CDR3 DNA reads as TGTGCCAGCAGACGTCTAGCGGGCACCACCTACAATGAGCAGTTCTTC. As protein: CASRRLAGTTYNEQFF.

This clonotype has ten or more counts. Here the CDR3 reads CAISDLPTSGSNNEQFF. As DNA, the CDR3 is TGTGCCATCAGTGATTTACCAACTAGCGGGAGCAACAATGAGCAGTTCTTC. V gene TRBV10-3 combines with J gene TRBJ2-1, with 11 bases lining up with TRBD2. Germline loops: CDR1 ENHRY, CDR2 SYGVKD. CDR3 length: 17 residues. J gave up 5 bases and V 3 bases, and 9 bases lay outside the gene matches.

A few counts support this clonotype. The rearrangement links TRBV10-3 to TRBJ2-1; no firm D call. Between the trimmed V and J ends, which lost 0 bases and 2 bases, there was a span of 2 bases. CDR1 is ENHRY and CDR2 is SYGVKD in the germline V gene. The CDR3 totals 13 residues. DNA for the CDR3: TGTGCCATCAGTGAGTCGGCCTACAATGAGCAGTTCTTC. It encodes CAISESAYNEQFF.

This clonotype was detected ten times or more. This rearrangement joins TRBV2 to TRBJ1-6, with 8 bases that match TRBD1. In germline, CDR1 is SNHLY, CDR2 FYNNEI. V dropped 7 bases and J dropped 7; count of bases not matched to a gene: 6. The length of the CDR3 is 14 residues. DNA of the CDR3: TGTGCCAGCATGGACAGGGTGGGGAATTCACCCCTCCACTTT. Amino acids: CASMDRVGNSPLHF.